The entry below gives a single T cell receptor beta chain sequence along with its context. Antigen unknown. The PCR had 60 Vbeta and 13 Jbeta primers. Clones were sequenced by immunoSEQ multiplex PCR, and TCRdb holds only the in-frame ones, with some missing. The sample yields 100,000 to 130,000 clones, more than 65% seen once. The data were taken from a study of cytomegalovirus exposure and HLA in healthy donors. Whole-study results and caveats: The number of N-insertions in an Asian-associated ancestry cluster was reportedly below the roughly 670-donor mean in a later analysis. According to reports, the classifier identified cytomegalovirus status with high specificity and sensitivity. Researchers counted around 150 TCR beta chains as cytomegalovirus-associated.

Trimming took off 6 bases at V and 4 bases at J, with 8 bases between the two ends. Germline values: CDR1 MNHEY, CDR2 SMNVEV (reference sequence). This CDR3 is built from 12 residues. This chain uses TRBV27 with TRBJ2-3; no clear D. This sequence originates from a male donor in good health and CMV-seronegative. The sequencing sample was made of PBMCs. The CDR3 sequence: CASSPTPDTQYF. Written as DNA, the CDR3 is TGTGCCAGCAGCCCGACTCCAGATACGCAGTATTTT.